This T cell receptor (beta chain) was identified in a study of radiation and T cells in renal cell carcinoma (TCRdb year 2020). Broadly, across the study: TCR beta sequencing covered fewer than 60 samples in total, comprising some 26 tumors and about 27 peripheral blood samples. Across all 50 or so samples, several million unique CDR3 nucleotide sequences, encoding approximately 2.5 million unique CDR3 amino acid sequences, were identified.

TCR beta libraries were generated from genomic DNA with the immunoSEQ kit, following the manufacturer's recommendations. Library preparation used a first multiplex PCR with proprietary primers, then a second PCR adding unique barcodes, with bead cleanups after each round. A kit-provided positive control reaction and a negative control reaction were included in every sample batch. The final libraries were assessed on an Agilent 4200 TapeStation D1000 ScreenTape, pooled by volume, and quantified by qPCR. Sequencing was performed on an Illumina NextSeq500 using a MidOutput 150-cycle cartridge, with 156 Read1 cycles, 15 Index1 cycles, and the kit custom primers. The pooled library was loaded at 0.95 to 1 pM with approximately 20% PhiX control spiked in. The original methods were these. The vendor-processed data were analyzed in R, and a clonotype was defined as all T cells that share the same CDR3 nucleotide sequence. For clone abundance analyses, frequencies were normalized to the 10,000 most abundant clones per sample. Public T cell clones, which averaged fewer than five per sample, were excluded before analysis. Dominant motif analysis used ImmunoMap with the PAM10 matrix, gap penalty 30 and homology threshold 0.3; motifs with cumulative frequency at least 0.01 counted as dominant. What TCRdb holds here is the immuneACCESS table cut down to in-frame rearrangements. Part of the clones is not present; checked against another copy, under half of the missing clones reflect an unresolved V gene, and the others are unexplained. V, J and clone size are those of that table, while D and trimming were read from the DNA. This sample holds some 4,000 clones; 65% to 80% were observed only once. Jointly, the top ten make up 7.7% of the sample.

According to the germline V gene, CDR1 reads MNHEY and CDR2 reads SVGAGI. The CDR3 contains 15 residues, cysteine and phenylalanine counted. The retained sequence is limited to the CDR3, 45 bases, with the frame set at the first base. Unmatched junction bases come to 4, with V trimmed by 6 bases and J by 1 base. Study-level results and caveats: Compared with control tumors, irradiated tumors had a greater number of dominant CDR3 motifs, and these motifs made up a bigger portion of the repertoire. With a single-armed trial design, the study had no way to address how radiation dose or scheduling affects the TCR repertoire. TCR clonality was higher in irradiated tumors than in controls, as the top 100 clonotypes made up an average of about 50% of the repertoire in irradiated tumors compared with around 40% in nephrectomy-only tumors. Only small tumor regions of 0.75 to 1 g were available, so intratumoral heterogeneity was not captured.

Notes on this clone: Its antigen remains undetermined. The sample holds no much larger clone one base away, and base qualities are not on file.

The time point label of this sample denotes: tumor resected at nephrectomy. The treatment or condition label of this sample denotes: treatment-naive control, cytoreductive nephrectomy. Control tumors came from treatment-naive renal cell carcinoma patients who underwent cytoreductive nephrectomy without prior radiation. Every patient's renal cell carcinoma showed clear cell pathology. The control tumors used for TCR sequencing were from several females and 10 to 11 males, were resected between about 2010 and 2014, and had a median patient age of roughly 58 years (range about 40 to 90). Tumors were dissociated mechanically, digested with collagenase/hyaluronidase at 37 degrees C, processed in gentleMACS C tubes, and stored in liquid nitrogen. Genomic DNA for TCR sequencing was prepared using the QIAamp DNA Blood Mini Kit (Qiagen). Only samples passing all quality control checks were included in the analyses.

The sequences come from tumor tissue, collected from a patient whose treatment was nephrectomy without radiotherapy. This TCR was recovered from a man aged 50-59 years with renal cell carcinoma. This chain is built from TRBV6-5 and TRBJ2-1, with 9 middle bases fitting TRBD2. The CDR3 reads CASSPREGSYNEQFF. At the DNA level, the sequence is TGTGCCAGCAGCCCGCGGGAGGGGTCCTACAATGAGCAGTTCTTC.